The present T cell receptor (beta chain) was sequenced within a study of CD8 T cells in Susac syndrome. Study in general: Susac syndrome patients were untreated, on corticosteroids with some adding intravenous immunoglobulin, or on intravenous immunoglobulin only.

Looked up from germline, CDR1 is SGHVT and CDR2 is SQSDAQ. This CDR3 has 9 amino acids. Trimming took 9 bases from V and 9 from J, leaving 6 bases between them. Reverse transcription used about 0.5 to 1 ug RNA and random hexamers. TCRdb processed the immunoSEQ multiplex PCR reads anew with MiXCR; each CDR3 protein has one entry. The table shows about 94,000 distinct CDR3 sequences, with just under 95% occurring only once. The chain is built from TRBV7-4 and TRBJ1-5; the D is unclear. This receptor was identified in a human donor with Susac syndrome. The sample was CD4+ T cells from PBMCs. CDR3 nucleotide sequence: TGTGCCAGACCGGGGCCCCAGCATTTT. Translation: CARPGPQHF.